The 19 T cell receptor beta chains below all came from one sample that was sequenced in a study of T cell repertoires in cytomegalovirus infection (dated by TCRdb to the late 2010s). Explained via the paper, the treatment or condition label denotes: in vitro stimulation with specific CMV peptide epitopes to enrich CMV-specific T cells. The data were produced on an Illumina HiSeq 1500. TCRdb's own reprocessing of the public reads used fastp at Q25 and MiXCR and kept productive beta chains. Entries that share a CDR3 protein sequence are merged under the most common genes and DNA. In this sample the table shows hundreds of thousands of distinct CDR3 sequences, 40% to 50% of which occur a single time. Roughly two fifths of the sample lies in the top ten. Antigen specificity for these receptors is unknown. The sequencing here drew on cultured PBMCs, taken from culture after CMV antigen stimulation. The source is a human donor in good health (CMV status not recorded). Some clones in this sample may be carry-over from other donors' samples.

CDR3 region: CASSLETGEWGEQFF. For the CDR3, the DNA is TGTGCCAGCAGCTTAGAAACAGGGGAGTGGGGTGAGCAGTTCTTC. The chain links TRBV7-2 to TRBJ2-1; 7 bases fit TRBD1. The CDR3 has 15 residues. V shed 1 base, J shed 9 bases, and the junction held 9 bases outside the gene matches. The germline gives CDR1 SGHTA, CDR2 FQGNSA.

The chain links TRBV18 to TRBJ2-7; D is uncertain. The germline V and J ends were trimmed by 0 bases and 2 bases, with 5 bases remaining between them. The length of the CDR3 is 13 residues. Germline lookup yields CDR1 KGHSH and CDR2 LQKENI. The DNA of the CDR3 is TGTGCCAGCTCACCACCCCAAACCTACGAGCAGTACTTC. Its translation is CASSPPQTYEQYF.

The CDR3 coding sequence is TGTGCCAGCAGTTCCTCGGTAGACAACTCTGGAAACACCATATATTTT. This encodes CASSSSVDNSGNTIYF. The rearrangement uses TRBV28 and TRBJ1-3; D is ambiguous. V was pared by 4 bases and J by 0 bases, with 13 bases between. The germline CDR1 and CDR2 sequences are MDHEN and SYDVKM. CDR3 length: 16 amino acids.

The chain couples TRBV2 to TRBJ2-6, with TRBD1 as a possible D gene (5 bases). The CDR3 runs to 15 residues. From germline, CDR1 is SNHLY and CDR2 FYNNEI. V was clipped by 6 bases and J by 0 bases, with 9 bases between them. CDR3 region: CASSRQFSGANVLTF. CDR3 nucleotide sequence: TGTGCCAGCAGCCGACAGTTCTCTGGGGCCAACGTCCTGACTTTC.

This clonotype showed up just once. The rearrangement joins TRBV7-2 to TRBJ2-5; maybe TRBD1 (5 bases). V was pared by 0 bases and J by 5 bases, with 25 bases between. The germline gives CDR1 SGHTA, CDR2 FQGNSA. This CDR3 has 19 amino acids. This CDR3 reads CASSLATRTPLTRAETQYF. The CDR3 nucleotides read TGTGCCAGCAGCTTAGCGACGAGGACACCATTAACCCGGGCGGAGACCCAGTACTTC. The full variable domain, its missing parts supplied by reference TRBV7-2 and TRBJ2-5, is GAGVSQSPSNKVTEKGKDVELRCDPISGHTALYWYRQSLGQGLEFLIYFQGNSAPDKSGLPSDRFSAERTGGSVSTLTIQRTQQEDSAVYLCASSLATRTPLTRAETQYFGPGTRLLVL.

The V gene is TRBV12-3 or TRBV12-4, the J gene TRBJ1-6; possible D gene TRBD1, 5 bases. The V gene lost 3 bases and the J gene lost 10 bases, with 13 bases spanning the gap. This CDR3 spans 14 amino acids. The CDR3 sequence is CASSFPGQGSPLHF. CDR3 DNA: TGTGCCAGCAGTTTCCCGGGGCAGGGCTCACCCCTCCACTTT.

The V call is TRBV5-5, the J call TRBJ2-1; TRBD2 matches 10 bases. The CDR3 totals 17 residues. V lost 2 bases to trimming and J lost 3 bases; unmatched junction nucleotides: 8. The germline gives CDR1 SGHKS, CDR2 YYEKEE (reference sequence). The CDR3 sequence is CASSFALTSGNYNEQFF. The CDR3 DNA sequence: TGTGCCAGCAGCTTCGCGCTAACTAGCGGGAACTACAATGAGCAGTTCTTC.

V and J are TRBV4-1 and TRBJ2-3, with 12 bases lining up with TRBD2. CDR3 length: 16 amino acids. V gave up 1 base and J gave up 6 bases; unmatched junction bases: 5. Germline V gene data show CDR1 as MGHRA and CDR2 as YSYEKL. The CDR3 here is CASSQGPSGGADTQYF. The CDR3 nucleotides read TGCGCCAGCAGCCAAGGCCCTAGCGGGGGGGCGGATACGCAGTATTTT.

The rearrangement uses TRBV20-1 and TRBJ2-3; maybe TRBD2 (6 bases). Germline V CDR1 and CDR2: DFQATT, SNEGSKA (reference sequence). The V end lost 6 bases, the J end lost 2 bases, and 15 bases lay between the germline ends. The CDR3 is 14 residues long. The CDR3 reads CSANRWDFTDTQYF. For the CDR3, the DNA is TGCAGTGCAAATCGATGGGACTTCACAGATACGCAGTATTTT.

Here the CDR3 reads CASSGGSADTQYF. As DNA, the CDR3 is TGTGCCAGCAGCGGTGGTTCCGCAGATACGCAGTATTTT. This rearrangement joins TRBV7-2 to TRBJ2-3; D is undetermined. CDR3 length: 13 residues. The V end was cut by 5 bases, the J end by 4 bases, with 10 bases between. Germline V gene data show CDR1 as SGHTA and CDR2 as FQGNSA.

This clonotype was detected a few times. This sequence joins TRBV12-3 or TRBV12-4 and TRBJ1-1, with unresolved D. CDR3 length: 12 amino acids. V was pared by 5 bases and J by 5 bases, with 9 bases between. The CDR3 sequence: CASSPVNTEAFF. The CDR3 DNA sequence: TGTGCCAGCAGTCCCGTTAATACTGAAGCTTTCTTT.

This clonotype was detected only a few times. It is likely a read error, because the conserved phenylalanine at the end of the CDR3 is missing. The chain combines TRBV7-8 with TRBJ2-7, with 10 bases fitting TRBD1. The germline CDR1 and CDR2 sequences are SGHVS and FQNEAQ. The length of the CDR3 is 15 residues. J was trimmed by 6 bases and V by 3 bases; bases with no gene match: 8. CDR3 amino acids: CASSFDRGPLSEQYL. The CDR3 nucleotides are TGTGCCAGCAGCTTTGACAGGGGGCCCCTCTCCGAGCAGTACCTC.

This clonotype was observed a handful of times. The chain employs TRBV6-1 and TRBJ2-7, with 7 bases aligning to TRBD1. CDR1 MNHNS and CDR2 SASEGT come from the germline V gene. The CDR3 totals 15 residues. Germline trimming cut 7 bases from V and 5 bases from J; bases unmatched to any gene: 14. CDR3 nucleotide sequence: TGTGCCAGCACCCAGAGGGGGCAAGTGTCCCACGAGCAGTACTTC. Its translation is CASTQRGQVSHEQYF.

This clonotype was counted once. CDR3 nucleotide sequence: TGTGCCAGCAGGACCACTAGCGGGGACCCTTTCTACGAGCAGTACTTC. It translates to CASRTTSGDPFYEQYF. The V and J genes are TRBV27 and TRBJ2-7; the match to TRBD2 covers 10 bases. Germline V gene sequence: CDR1 MNHEY, CDR2 SMNVEV (reference sequence). The CDR3 totals 16 residues. V lost 6 bases to trimming and J lost 3 bases; unmatched junction nucleotides: 11.

The V call is TRBV7-2, the J call TRBJ2-2; TRBD2 is a possible D gene (5 bases). The CDR3 runs 17 residues. Germline V CDR1 and CDR2: SGHTA, FQGNSA. V lost 1 base and J lost 1, with 13 bases in between. For the CDR3, the DNA is TGTGCCAGCAGCTTAGAGGGAGCCGGAAAGAACACCGGGGAGCTGTTTTTT. Translated: CASSLEGAGKNTGELFF.

This clonotype has only a few counts. The rearrangement links TRBV7-9 to TRBJ2-2; the D is unclear. Trimming removed 1 base at V and 3 bases at J, with 9 bases between. The CDR3 sequence is 15 residues long. Per germline, CDR1 SEHNR and CDR2 FQNEAQ (reference sequence). CDR3 protein: CASSLGLQDTGELFF. In DNA, the CDR3 is TGTGCCAGCAGCTTAGGACTCCAAGACACCGGGGAGCTGTTTTTT.

J is TRBJ2-7 and V is TRBV12-3 or TRBV12-4; D is perhaps TRBD1 (5 bases). CDR3 length equals 16 residues. V was clipped by 5 bases and J by 4 bases, with 21 bases between them. The CDR3 nucleotides read TGTGCCAGCAGTCAGGCCGGACATCCTCCCCCATACGAGCAGTACTTC. Its protein is CASSQAGHPPPYEQYF.

To note about this clonotype: One junction end disagrees with the germline gene, perhaps due to a read error. The rearrangement uses TRBV12-3 or TRBV12-4 and TRBJ1-1; D gene uncertain. This CDR3 comprises 13 residues. The CDR3 coding sequence is TGTGACAGCAGTTTGACCGTGAACACTGAAGCTTTCTTT. It translates to CDSSLTVNTEAFF.

The gene calls are TRBV12-3 or TRBV12-4 and TRBJ2-2, with 8 bases fitting TRBD1. The trim removed 3 bases at V and 4 bases at J, leaving 4 bases unmatched. The CDR3 runs to 15 residues. In DNA, the CDR3 is TGTGCCAGCAGTTTCAGGGGGCTAGGCACCGGGGAGCTGTTTTTT. It translates to CASSFRGLGTGELFF.